This T cell receptor (beta chain) stems from a study of T cell responses to AZD1222 COVID-19 vaccine. V was trimmed by 6 bases and J by 3 bases, leaving 11 bases between them. The CDR3 runs to 13 residues. Germline-derived CDR1 and CDR2 are SGHTA and FQGNSA. Generated by immunoSEQ multiplex PCR, the TCRdb table keeps only in-frame clones and is missing some. The sample lists under 90,000 clones, under 90% occurring once. The clonotype comes from an adult who received the AZD1222 COVID-19 vaccine. This sample comprised peripheral blood, obtained 28 days after the second AZD1222 dose. The chain employs TRBV7-2 and TRBJ1-1; D possibly corresponds to TRBD1 (6 bases). The CDR3 loop reads CASRGQGHTEAFF. CDR3 nucleotide sequence: TGTGCCAGCAGAGGGCAGGGGCACACTGAAGCTTTCTTT.